This TCR beta chain came from a study of control samples from healthy donors and cancer patients. CDR1 and CDR2 from the germline V gene are SGHVS and FNYEAQ. This CDR3 has 16 residues. Deletions cut 1 base from V and 1 base from J, with 11 bases between. Here immunoSEQ multiplex PCR was the method, and the copy in TCRdb shows in-frame clones only, minus some. The table records around 95,000 clones, about 90% of them present only once. The receptor comes from a woman between 50 and 59 years old in good health. The sample consisted of blood. The V call is TRBV7-6, the J call TRBJ1-3, with D perhaps matching TRBD1 (6 bases). This CDR3 reads CASSLGAGESGNTIYF. The DNA of the CDR3 is TGTGCCAGCAGCTTAGGGGCAGGGGAGTCTGGAAACACCATATATTTT.